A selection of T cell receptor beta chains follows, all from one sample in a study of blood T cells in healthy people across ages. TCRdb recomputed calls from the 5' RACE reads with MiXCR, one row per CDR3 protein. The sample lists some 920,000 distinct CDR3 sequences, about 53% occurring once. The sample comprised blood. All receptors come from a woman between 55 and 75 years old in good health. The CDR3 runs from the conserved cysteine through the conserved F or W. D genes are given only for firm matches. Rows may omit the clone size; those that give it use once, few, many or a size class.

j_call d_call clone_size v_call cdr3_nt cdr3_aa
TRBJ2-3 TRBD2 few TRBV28 TGTGCCAGCAGTTCCACTCTACTAGCGGGAGGGGCAGATACGCAGTATTTT CASSSTLLAGGADTQYF
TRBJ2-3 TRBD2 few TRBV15 TGTGCCACCAGCAGACCCGGGACTAGCGCCACAGATACGCAGTATTTT CATSRPGTSATDTQYF
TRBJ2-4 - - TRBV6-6 TGTGCCAGCCAGGGGACAAGGGACGGACAAAACATTCAGTACTTC CASQGTRDGQNIQYF
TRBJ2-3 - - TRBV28 TGTGCCAGCAGTCCAGGACAGAGAATCACAGATACGCAGTATTTT CASSPGQRITDTQYF
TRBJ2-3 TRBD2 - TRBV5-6 TGTGCCAGCAGCTTGGCCCCGGGGGGGGCAGATACGCAGTATTTT CASSLAPGGADTQYF
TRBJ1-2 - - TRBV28 TGTGCCACCACATGGGGGGGCTATGGCTACACCTTC CATTWGGYGYTF
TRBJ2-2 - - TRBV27 TGTGCCAGCAGGACGACCGGGGAGCTGTTTTTT CASRTTGELFF
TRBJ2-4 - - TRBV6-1 TGTGCCAGCAGCTTCGGAGTCCCCGTGGACAAAAACATTCAGTACTTC CASSFGVPVDKNIQYF
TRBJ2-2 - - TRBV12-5 TGTGCTAGTGCTGCCGGCTCGGTTGAGGCCGGGGAGCTGTTTTTT CASAAGSVEAGELFF
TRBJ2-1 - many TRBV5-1 TGCGCCAGCAGCTTGGCAGACGGGGGGCCCCGACGCAATGAGCAGTTCTTC CASSLADGGPRRNEQFF
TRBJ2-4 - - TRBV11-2 TGTGCCAGCAGCTTGGGCCCGGCAAACATTCAGTACTTC CASSLGPANIQYF
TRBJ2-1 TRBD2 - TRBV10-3 TGTGCCATCACCCACCGACGTAGCGGGGTCCATAATGAGCAGTTCTTC CAITHRRSGVHNEQFF
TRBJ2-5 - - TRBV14 TGTGCCAGCAGCCGCCTGCCTGTCGCGGGCGGCCACCAAGAGACCCAGTACTTC CASSRLPVAGGHQETQYF
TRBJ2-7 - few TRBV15 TGTGCCACCAGCAGAGGCAGGGGCTACGAGCAGTACTTC CATSRGRGYEQYF
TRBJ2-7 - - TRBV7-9 TGTGCCAGCAGCTTAGGGGATGCCTACGGCCAGTACTTC CASSLGDAYGQYF
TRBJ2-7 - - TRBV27 TGTGCCAGCAGTGGCAGGCCGGTAGTCGACGAGCAGTACTTC CASSGRPVVDEQYF
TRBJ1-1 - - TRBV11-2 TGTGCCAGCAGCTTACCCCACGGTTACACTGAAGCTTTCTTT CASSLPHGYTEAFF
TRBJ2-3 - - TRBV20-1 TGCAGTGCTAGTAAGCCCTTACAGGTTTCCTTGCTAGATACGCAGTATTTT CSASKPLQVSLLDTQYF
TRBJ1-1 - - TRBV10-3 TGTGCCATCAGTGGAAACCCGGGAACAGAAGCTTTCTTT CAISGNPGTEAFF
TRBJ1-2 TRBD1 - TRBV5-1 TGCGCCAGCAGCTTGGAACGAGGGGGCGTCTATGGCCACACCTTC CASSLERGGVYGHTF
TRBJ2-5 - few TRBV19 TGTGCCAGTAAGGGAACCCCACAAGAGACCCAGTACTTC CASKGTPQETQYF
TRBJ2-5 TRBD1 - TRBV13 TGTGCCAGCACACTACAGGGGGGAAAAGAGACCCAGTACTTC CASTLQGGKETQYF
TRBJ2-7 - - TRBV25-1 TGTGCCAGCAAGGACGGGAACCGCTACGAGCAGTACTTC CASKDGNRYEQYF
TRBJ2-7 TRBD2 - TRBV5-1 TGCGCCAGCAGCTTCACTAGCGGAGGGCCTAGAGACGAGCAGTACTTC CASSFTSGGPRDEQYF
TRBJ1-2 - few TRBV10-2 TGCGCCAGCAGGGACATGGGATATGGCTACACCTTC CASRDMGYGYTF
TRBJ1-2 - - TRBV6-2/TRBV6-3 TGTGCCAGCAGCAACACGATCAACTATGGCTACACCTTC CASSNTINYGYTF
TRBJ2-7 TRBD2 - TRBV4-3 TGCGCCAGCAGCCAGGGGACTAGCGGGATATTGTACGAGCAGTACTTC CASSQGTSGILYEQYF
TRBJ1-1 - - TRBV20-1 TGCAGTGCTAGAGACGGAGGTGTCCCGGAAGGTTTCTTT CSARDGGVPEGFF
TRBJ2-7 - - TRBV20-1 TGCAGTGCTGGGGAGGGGGGACTATCCCTTCGGCAGTACTTC CSAGEGGLSLRQYF
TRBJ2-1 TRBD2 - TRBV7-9 TGTGCCAGCAGCCCTCGGACTAGCGGGGGTCCTAATGAGCAGTTCTTC CASSPRTSGGPNEQFF
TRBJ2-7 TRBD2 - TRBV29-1 TGCAGCGCCGCGCTTCCTAGCGGGAGTCCCCACAATGAGCAGTACTTC CSAALPSGSPHNEQYF
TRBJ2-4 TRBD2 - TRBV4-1 TGCGCCAGCAAGGGACTAGCCAAAACCATTCAGTACTTC CASKGLAKTIQYF
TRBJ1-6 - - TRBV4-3 TGCGCCAGCAGCCAGTACCCTTTGGCGGATAGCTCCTATAATTCACCCCTCCACTTT CASSQYPLADSSYNSPLHF
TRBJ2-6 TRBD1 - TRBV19 TGTGCCAGTGGACAGGGCCACTCTGGGGCCAACGTCCTGACTTTC CASGQGHSGANVLTF
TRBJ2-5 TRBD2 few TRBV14 TGTGCCAGCAGCCAGCTAGCGGGAGGAAGTCGACAGTACTTC CASSQLAGGSRQYF
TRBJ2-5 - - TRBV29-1 TGCAGCGTTGATAAGGACAGGGAGGGGCAGTACTTC CSVDKDREGQYF
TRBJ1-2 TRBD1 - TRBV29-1 TGCAGCGTTGTTAAAGTCGGGGGACAGGAGGCGTATGGCTACACCTTC CSVVKVGGQEAYGYTF
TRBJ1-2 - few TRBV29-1 TGCAGCGTTGTGGGTGCCCTCACATCGGACTATGGCTACACCTTC CSVVGALTSDYGYTF
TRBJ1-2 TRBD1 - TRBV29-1 TGCAGCGTTCCCCGGGACAGGGGCTACACCTTC CSVPRDRGYTF
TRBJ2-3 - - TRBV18 TGTGCCAGCTCACCAGGCGCAGGAGATACGCAGTATTTT CASSPGAGDTQYF
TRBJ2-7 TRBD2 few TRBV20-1 TGCAGTGCTAGGGGACTAGCTTTGTACGAGCAGTACTTC CSARGLALYEQYF
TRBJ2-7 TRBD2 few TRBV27 TGTGCCAGCAGTTTAATAGCGGGAGGTCCCCCCTACGAGCAGTACTTC CASSLIAGGPPYEQYF
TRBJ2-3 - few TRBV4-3 TGCGCCAGCAGCCAAGGTTCCCCGGGGTTCACAGATACGCAGTATTTT CASSQGSPGFTDTQYF
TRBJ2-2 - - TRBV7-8 TGTGCCAGCAGCCAACTCGAGGGGGGGGAGCTGTTTTTT CASSQLEGGELFF
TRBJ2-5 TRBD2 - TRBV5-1 TGCGCCAGCAGCTCCCCCATCGCGGGAGAAGAGACCCAGTACTTC CASSSPIAGEETQYF
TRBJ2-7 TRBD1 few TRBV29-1 TGCAGCGTTGAAAGATCCGGGACAGGGGACTACGAGCAGTACTTC CSVERSGTGDYEQYF
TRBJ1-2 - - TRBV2 TGTGCCAGCAGCTTAAACCGCGGAGGGCCTTACACCTTC CASSLNRGGPYTF
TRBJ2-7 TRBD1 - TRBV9 TGTGCCAGCAGCGTAGCGGGACAGGGCGGGTGGGGTGAGCAGTACTTC CASSVAGQGGWGEQYF
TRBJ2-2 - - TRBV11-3 TGTGCCAGCAGCATCGGGGGGCAAGCCGGGGAGCTGTTTTTT CASSIGGQAGELFF
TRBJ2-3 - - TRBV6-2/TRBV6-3 TGTGCCAGCAGGTCCGGGGGCAGGGCGCAGTATTTT CASRSGGRAQYF